The source of this T cell receptor beta chain is a study of a mutant IDH1 vaccine in newly diagnosed glioma. Produced via immunoSEQ multiplex PCR; TCRdb's table is partial and in-frame only. Of roughly 48,000 clones in the sample, 76% were seen once. Time point: week 35, safety follow-up. It was 300 ug of mutant IDH1 20-mer peptide that made up each vaccine dose, given with topical imiquimod. This CDR3 comprises 18 residues. Per germline, CDR1 LNHDA and CDR2 SQIVND (reference sequence). The V and J ends lost 2 bases and 6 bases, in that order; junction bases with no gene match: 18. About this clone itself: The antigen is unknown.

Material: PBMCs, obtained from a glioma patient whose treatment included an IDH1 peptide vaccine. This chain uses TRBV19 with TRBJ1-1, with TRBD1 matching 7 bases. The clonotype originates from a man in his forties with glioma. This chain's CDR3 is CASSIRAKGALRSPEAFF. In DNA, the CDR3 is TGTGCCAGTAGTATACGGGCCAAGGGGGCGCTAAGGTCTCCTGAAGCTTTCTTT.